The clone carrying this TCR beta chain occurred a few times. These data are taken from a study of patients and donors after allogeneic stem cell transplantation. Trimming took 4 bases from V and 0 from J, leaving 10 bases between them. Germline CDR1 and CDR2: LGHDT and YNNKEL (reference sequence). CDR3 length: 14 residues. TCRdb redid the calling of the RT-PCR reads with MiXCR, one entry per CDR3 protein. The sample contains about 200,000 distinct CDR3 sequences, roughly 40% of which appear only once. This receptor was obtained from a human donor who was either an allogeneic HSCT recipient or a stem cell or donor lymphocyte infusion donor (not recorded which). It is not recorded whose cells these are; they may come from a transplant donor. Specimen: blood, either unsorted or a sorted T cell fraction (not recorded which). The gene calls are TRBV3-1 and TRBJ2-7; TRBD1 might be the D (5 bases). For the CDR3, the DNA is TGTGCCAGCAGCCCTGGGGCCCTCTCCTACGAGCAGTACTTC. The encoded protein is CASSPGALSYEQYF.